This T cell receptor beta chain was sequenced in a study of T-cell reconstitution after alpha-beta-depleted transplantation in children. V was pared by 3 bases and J by 8 bases, with 8 bases between. The CDR3 consists of 12 residues. Whole-study findings and limits: Newly produced T cells mostly provided counts and TCRbeta diversity after one year, as hyperexpanded clones declined.

Preparing the TCRbeta library involved the use of unique molecular identifiers. Via MiXCR, TCRdb re-called the PCR reads, giving one row per CDR3 protein. The sample includes some 300,000 distinct CDR3 sequences, over 9% of them seen just once. This clonotype was counted ten times or more. Its antigen is unknown. This TCR was recovered from a boy younger than two with acute myeloid leukemia, due to receive a stem cell transplant. Sample: PBMCs, taken before TCRalphabeta/CD19-depleted stem cell transplant. The chain is built from TRBV12-3 or TRBV12-4 and TRBJ2-1, with a possible D match to TRBD1 (6 bases). CDR3 sequence: CASSFRGDEQFF. CDR3 DNA sequence: TGTGCCAGCAGTTTCAGGGGTGATGAGCAGTTCTTC.